The TCR beta chain described here comes from a study of blood T cell repertoires in COVID-19. About the study: The samples span acute and convalescent COVID-19 from the United States, Italy and Spain.

Original processing notes: Estimation of nucleated cell counts relied on the amplification of reference gene primers. Only in-frame clones appear in the TCRdb table, and some are missing; sequencing was by immunoSEQ multiplex PCR. V, J and clone size reflect that table, while D and trimming were determined from the DNA. The sample records tens of thousands of clones, about 87% being singletons. Sequencing was performed on peripheral blood. The clonotype comes from a man at least 80 years old with acute or convalescent COVID-19.

CDR3 residues: CASSYSFSGRTSYEQYF. The CDR3 nucleotides read TGTGCCAGCAGTTACTCGTTTAGCGGGAGAACTTCCTACGAGCAGTACTTC. The V gene is TRBV6-2 or TRBV6-3, the J gene TRBJ2-7, with 9 bases identical to TRBD2. V was clipped by 0 bases and J by 1 base; unmatched bases: 7. CDR1 MNHEY and CDR2 SVGEGT come from the germline V gene. This CDR3 has 17 amino acids.